Below are 22 T cell receptor beta chains sequenced from a single sample in a study of identifying expanded T cells in peripheral blood. Produced via immunoSEQ multiplex PCR; TCRdb's table is partial and in-frame only. The table records around 120,000 clones, more than 75% of them present only once. The sample comprised blood. All receptors come from a person aged 18 to 70 in good health.

The gene calls are TRBV5-1 and TRBJ2-7, with 8 bases aligning to TRBD1. With V trimmed by 0 bases and J by 2 bases, 7 bases remained unmatched. The CDR3 runs to 16 residues. Germline V gives CDR1 SGHRS, CDR2 YFSETQ. CDR3 region: CASSLEPTGVTYEQYF. CDR3 DNA sequence: TGCGCCAGCAGCTTGGAGCCGACAGGGGTGACCTACGAGCAGTACTTC.

CDR3 in DNA: TGTGCCAGTCAGCGGGCCTATGGCTACACCTTC. The encoded protein is CASQRAYGYTF. The chain joins TRBV19 to TRBJ1-2; D uncertain. V lost 8 bases to trimming and J lost 4 bases, with 8 bases between them. CDR1 LNHDA and CDR2 SQIVND come from the germline V gene (reference sequence). The CDR3 has 11 amino acids. Full variable domain (rest looked up from reference TRBV19 and TRBJ1-2): DGGITQSPKYLFRKEGQNVTLSCEQNLNHDAMYWYRQDPGQGLRLIYYSQIVNDFQKGDIAEGYSVSREKKESFPLTVTSAQKNPTAFYLCASQRAYGYTFGSGTRLTVV.

The rearrangement links TRBV10-3 to TRBJ2-3, with no clear D. The V gene's germline CDR1 is ENHRY and CDR2 SYGVKD. Trimming took off 8 bases at V and 4 bases at J, with 7 bases between the two ends. The CDR3 runs 11 residues. CDR3: CAIGTADTQYF. The CDR3, as DNA: TGTGCCATCGGTACAGCAGATACGCAGTATTTT.

CDR3 sequence reads: CASSGGSHEQYF. The CDR3 region has the DNA TGTGCCAGCAGCGGGGGAAGCCACGAGCAGTACTTC. This chain uses TRBV9 with TRBJ2-7; unclear D gene. The CDR3 is made up of 12 amino acids. Trimming left V 3 bases short and J 5 bases short, with 9 bases between. The germline V gene has CDR1 SGDLS and CDR2 YYNGEE.

This chain links TRBV29-1 with TRBJ1-1, with 8 bases aligning to TRBD1. V dropped 4 bases and J dropped 1; count of bases not matched to a gene: 11. Germline V gene sequence: CDR1 SQVTM, CDR2 ANQGSEA. The CDR3 runs to 16 residues. The CDR3 nucleotides read TGCAGCGTTGTCCAACAGGGGGGTCTGGGGAACACTGAAGCTTTCTTT. It encodes CSVVQQGGLGNTEAFF.

This chain connects TRBV7-2 to TRBJ1-1; TRBD1 aligns across 7 bases. The V gene end was trimmed by 3 bases and the J gene end by 10 bases; junction bases not matched to a gene: 5. CDR1 and CDR2 (germline): SGHTA, FQGNSA. This CDR3 has 12 amino acids. This CDR3 is CASSLGRGSAFF. The CDR3 region has the DNA TGTGCCAGCAGCTTGGGCAGGGGGTCAGCTTTCTTT.

This chain links TRBV29-1 with TRBJ2-5; D may be TRBD2 (7 bases). Deletions cut 6 bases from V and 4 bases from J, with 12 bases between. The CDR3 consists of 12 residues. Germline V gives CDR1 SQVTM, CDR2 ANQGSEA. The CDR3 DNA reads as TGCAGCGTAGGTGGGGGGGCAGAGACCCAGTACTTC. This gives the protein CSVGGGAETQYF.

The chain joins TRBV5-4 to TRBJ2-3, with 13 bases identical to TRBD2. The length of the CDR3 is 17 residues. The trim removed 4 bases at V and 0 bases at J, leaving 5 bases unmatched. From germline, CDR1 is SGHNT and CDR2 YYREEE (reference sequence). The CDR3 coding sequence is TGTGCCAGCAGCCCAGGACTAGCGGGGGAGAGCACAGATACGCAGTATTTT. Protein product: CASSPGLAGESTDTQYF.

This clone appeared a single time. The gene calls are TRBV5-4 and TRBJ2-2, with D possibly matching TRBD1 (6 bases). Trimming pared 1 base from V and 7 bases from J, leaving 17 bases between. This CDR3 contains 16 residues. Per the germline V gene, CDR1 is SGHNT and CDR2 is YYREEE (reference sequence). The CDR3, as DNA: TGTGCCAGCAGCTTGTGGGGCCTACAGGGTAGCGGGGAGCTGTTTTTT. Protein sequence: CASSLWGLQGSGELFF.

The gene calls are TRBV5-6 and TRBJ2-2; D gene ambiguous. V was cut by 0 bases and J by 1 base, with 7 bases left in between. The CDR3 spans 15 residues. Germline V lookup: CDR1 SGHDT, CDR2 YYEEEE. The chain's CDR3 is CASSLVRGNTGELFF. The CDR3 DNA reads as TGTGCCAGCAGCTTGGTGCGTGGGAACACCGGGGAGCTGTTTTTT.

The chain combines TRBV4-1 with TRBJ1-2; possibly TRBD1 for D (5 bases). The germline gives CDR1 MGHRA, CDR2 YSYEKL. V lost 7 bases to trimming and J lost 8 bases, with 20 bases between them. This CDR3 comprises 14 residues. The CDR3 sequence: CASTFGRGSEGYTF. The CDR3, as DNA: TGCGCCAGCACCTTCGGACGGGGCTCGGAGGGCTACACCTTC.

The chain links TRBV27 to TRBJ2-3, with D unresolved. Germline V gives CDR1 MNHEY, CDR2 SMNVEV (reference sequence). CDR3 length: 13 amino acids. Trimming removed 8 bases at V and 0 bases at J, with 9 bases between. The CDR3, as DNA: TGTGCCAGCCAACCAACTAGCACAGATACGCAGTATTTT. It specifies CASQPTSTDTQYF.

V gene TRBV6-5 combines with J gene TRBJ1-3; 11 nucleotides line up with TRBD1. This CDR3 is 15 amino acids long. With V trimmed by 6 bases and J by 7 bases, 8 bases remained unmatched. The germline V gene has CDR1 MNHEY and CDR2 SVGAGI. The CDR3 spells CASRDWDRGGNTIYF. Here the CDR3 DNA reads TGTGCCAGCAGAGACTGGGACAGGGGGGGCAACACCATATATTTT.

As to this clone: This sample also contains other DNA sequences that code for the same CDR3. The V gene is TRBV9, the J gene TRBJ2-6; a weak D match, TRBD2 (6 bases). The CDR3 has 15 amino acids. The V gene's germline CDR1 is SGDLS and CDR2 YYNGEE. The V end lost 2 bases, the J end lost 0 bases, and 6 bases lay between the germline ends. Here the CDR3 DNA reads TGTGCCAGCAGCGTGGGGGGCTCTGGGGCCAACGTCCTGACTTTC. Encoded protein: CASSVGGSGANVLTF. The variable domain in full, with the rest retrieved from reference TRBV9 and TRBJ2-6, is DSGVTQTPKHLITATGQRVTLRCSPRSGDLSVYWYQQSLDQGLQFLIQYYNGEERAKGNILERFSAQQFPDLHSELNLSSLELGDSALYFCASSVGGSGANVLTFGAGSRLTVL.

The rearrangement uses TRBV9 and TRBJ1-1; D uncertain. CDR1 is SGDLS, CDR2 YYNGEE, per germline. The CDR3 is made up of 15 amino acids. V lost 3 bases and J 4 bases, leaving 16 bases between the germline ends. In nucleotides, the CDR3 is TGTGCCAGCAGCGCGAGGGTCGTTTTGGGCACTGAAGCTTTCTTT. Its protein is CASSARVVLGTEAFF.

This clone was seen a handful of times. The CDR3 DNA sequence: TGTGCCAGCAAGCCTCCGGGAACTAACTATGGCTACACCTTC. Translation gives CASKPPGTNYGYTF. This sequence joins TRBV2 and TRBJ1-2; unclear D gene. Trimming shortened V by 7 bases and J by 0 bases, and 12 bases separated the two germline ends. The CDR3 totals 14 residues. Germline V CDR1 and CDR2: SNHLY, FYNNEI.

The chain carries TRBV11-2 and TRBJ2-7; 8 bases align to TRBD2. The CDR3 is 17 amino acids. The V gene's germline CDR1 is SGHAT and CDR2 FQNNGV. V lost 3 bases, J lost 3 bases, and 13 bases stayed unmatched. The CDR3 region has the DNA TGTGCCAGCAGCTTGAATTTTGCGACTAGCGTCTACTACGAGCAGTACTTC. This gives the protein CASSLNFATSVYYEQYF.

V is TRBV5-1 and J is TRBJ2-3; 9 nucleotides agree with TRBD1. CDR1 and CDR2 from the germline V gene are SGHRS and YFSETQ. The V segment lost 2 bases and the J segment 5 bases; nucleotides outside the gene matches: 6. The CDR3 loop spans 15 amino acids. CDR3 in DNA: TGCGCCAGCAGCTTATTTGGACAGGGGAGAGATACGCAGTATTTT. Encoded protein: CASSLFGQGRDTQYF.

This rearrangement joins TRBV29-1 to TRBJ1-2, with a tentative D call TRBD1 (6 bases). Trimming shortened V by 4 bases and J by 8 bases, and 23 bases separated the two germline ends. The CDR3 consists of 15 residues. Germline V lookup: CDR1 SQVTM, CDR2 ANQGSEA. The chain's CDR3 is CSVGDLGTPSRGYTF. CDR3 nucleotides: TGCAGCGTTGGGGACCTAGGGACACCAAGTCGGGGCTACACCTTC.

This clone was counted a single time. The rearrangement uses TRBV5-4 and TRBJ2-2; D unclear. This CDR3 region has 11 residues. Germline loops: CDR1 SGHNT, CDR2 YYREEE (reference sequence). Trimming removed 4 bases from V and 6 bases from J, with 4 bases in between. The DNA of the CDR3 is TGTGCCAGCAGCCGCCCCGGGGAGCTGTTTTTT. Translated: CASSRPGELFF.

CDR3 loop: CASSFFRRPYGYTF. CDR3 DNA sequence: TGTGCCAGCAGTTTTTTCAGACGCCCCTATGGCTACACCTTC. The chain recombines TRBV28 with TRBJ1-2, with D unresolved. The CDR3 is made up of 14 amino acids. Trimming removed 3 bases at V and 4 bases at J, with 12 bases between. The germline V gene encodes CDR1 MDHEN and CDR2 SYDVKM.

The V call is TRBV4-1, the J call TRBJ2-2, with 11 positions matching TRBD2. CDR3 length equals 17 residues. V trimming: 1 base; J trimming: 6 bases; junction bases outside the gene matches: 7. Germline values: CDR1 MGHRA, CDR2 YSYEKL. As DNA, the CDR3 is TGCGCCAGCAGCCAAGCCCTAGCGGGGGGTCCCGCCGGGGAGCTGTTTTTT. It encodes CASSQALAGGPAGELFF.